The present TCR beta chain was sequenced within a study of T cells in Graves' hyperthyroidism and ophthalmopathy. Study-wide findings and caveats: Separating ophthalmopathy from stable hyperthyroidism was achieved by a 13 V-J model. Before onset, by a median of approximately 5.9 months, the model predicted ophthalmopathy.

The study left out patients who had uncontrolled infection, other autoimmune disease, pregnancy or lactation. Diagnostic decisions used clinical symptoms, serum thyroxine and TRAb, thyroid ultrasound and orbital computed tomography. The CDR3 regions of TCR beta were amplified from RNA transcripts. First-round RT-PCR targeting the TCR CDR3 was performed with the HTBI primer set. One entry per CDR3 protein results from TCRdb running MiXCR on the multiplex PCR reads. The sample lists more than 350,000 distinct CDR3 sequences; 15% were seen once. A word on this clonotype: The antigen remains undetermined.

V was pared by 0 bases and J by 1 base, with 5 bases between. Germline lookup yields CDR1 DFQATT and CDR2 SNEGSKA (reference sequence). This CDR3 is 13 amino acids long. The genes are TRBV20-1 and TRBJ2-3; D not resolved. The sequenced sample was blood. This sequence originates from a woman aged 60-75 years with Graves' ophthalmopathy. The DNA for the CDR3 is TGCAGTGCTAGAGATCAGGGCACAGATACGCAGTATTTT. Translating it yields CSARDQGTDTQYF.